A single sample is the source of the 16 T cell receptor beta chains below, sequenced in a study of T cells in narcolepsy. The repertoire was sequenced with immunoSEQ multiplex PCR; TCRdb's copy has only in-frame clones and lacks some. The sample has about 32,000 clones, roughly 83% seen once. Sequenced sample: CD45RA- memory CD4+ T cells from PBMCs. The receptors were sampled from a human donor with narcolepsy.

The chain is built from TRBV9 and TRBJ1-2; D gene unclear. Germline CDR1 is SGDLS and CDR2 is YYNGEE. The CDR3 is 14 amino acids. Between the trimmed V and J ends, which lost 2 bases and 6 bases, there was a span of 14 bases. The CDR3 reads CASSVSSTADGYTF. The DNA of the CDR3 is TGTGCCAGCAGCGTCAGTTCGACGGCTGATGGCTACACCTTC.

Here the CDR3 reads CATSREAGVSDTQYF. CDR3 DNA sequence: TGTGCCACCAGCAGAGAGGCGGGAGTCTCAGATACGCAGTATTTT. The V gene is TRBV15, the J gene TRBJ2-3, with TRBD2 matching 7 bases. Per the germline V gene, CDR1 is LNHNV and CDR2 is YYDKDF (reference sequence). This CDR3 contains 15 residues. V shed 0 bases, J shed 4 bases, and the junction held 4 bases outside the gene matches.

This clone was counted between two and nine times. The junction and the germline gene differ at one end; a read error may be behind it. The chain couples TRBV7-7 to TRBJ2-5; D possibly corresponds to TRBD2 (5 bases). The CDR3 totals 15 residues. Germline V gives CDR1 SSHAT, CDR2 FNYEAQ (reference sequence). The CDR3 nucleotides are TGTGCTAGCAGCTTAGCAGAAGGAGGCTGGGAGACCCAGTACTTC. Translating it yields CASSLAEGGWETQYF.

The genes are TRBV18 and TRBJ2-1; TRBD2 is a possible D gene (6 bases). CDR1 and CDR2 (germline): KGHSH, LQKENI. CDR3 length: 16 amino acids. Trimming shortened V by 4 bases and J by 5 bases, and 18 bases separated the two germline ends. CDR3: CASSQPGLVSNNEQFF. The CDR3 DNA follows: TGTGCCAGCTCACAGCCGGGACTTGTTAGCAACAATGAGCAGTTCTTC.

The CDR3 sequence: CASSSRTGGTNTGELFF. The CDR3 DNA follows: TGCGCCAGCAGCTCTAGAACAGGGGGGACGAACACCGGGGAGCTGTTTTTT. The chain links TRBV5-1 to TRBJ2-2, with 8 bases fitting TRBD1. Germline lookup yields CDR1 SGHRS and CDR2 YFSETQ. V lost 3 bases, J lost 0 bases, and 7 bases stayed unmatched. This CDR3 has 17 residues.

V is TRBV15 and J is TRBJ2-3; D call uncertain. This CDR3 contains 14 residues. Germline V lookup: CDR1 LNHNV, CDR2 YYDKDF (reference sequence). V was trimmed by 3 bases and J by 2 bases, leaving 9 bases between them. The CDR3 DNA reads TGTGCCACCAGCAGTCTAGAACCCACAGATACGCAGTATTTT. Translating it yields CATSSLEPTDTQYF.

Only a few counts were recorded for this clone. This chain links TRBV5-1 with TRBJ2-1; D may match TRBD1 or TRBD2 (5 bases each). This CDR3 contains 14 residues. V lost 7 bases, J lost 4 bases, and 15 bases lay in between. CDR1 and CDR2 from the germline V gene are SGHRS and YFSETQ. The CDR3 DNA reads TGCGCCAGCGGCGTACAGGCGGGTTACAATGAGCAGTTCTTC. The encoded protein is CASGVQAGYNEQFF.

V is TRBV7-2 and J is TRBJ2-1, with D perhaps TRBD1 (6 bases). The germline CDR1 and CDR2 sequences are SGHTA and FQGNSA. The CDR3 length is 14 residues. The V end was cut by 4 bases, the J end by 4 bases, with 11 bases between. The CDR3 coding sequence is TGTGCCAGCAGCTACTGGGGGCCTTACAATGAGCAGTTCTTC. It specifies CASSYWGPYNEQFF. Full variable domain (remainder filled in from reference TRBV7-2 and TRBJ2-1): GAGVSQSPSNKVTEKGKDVELRCDPISGHTALYWYRQSLGQGLEFLIYFQGNSAPDKSGLPSDRFSAERTGGSVSTLTIQRTQQEDSAVYLCASSYWGPYNEQFFGPGTRLTVL.

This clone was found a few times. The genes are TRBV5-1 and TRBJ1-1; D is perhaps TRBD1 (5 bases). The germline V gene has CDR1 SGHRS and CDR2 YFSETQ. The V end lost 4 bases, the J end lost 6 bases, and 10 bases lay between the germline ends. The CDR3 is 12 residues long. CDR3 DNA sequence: TGCGCCAGCAGCGGGGACCCAGCTGAAGCTTTCTTT. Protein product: CASSGDPAEAFF.

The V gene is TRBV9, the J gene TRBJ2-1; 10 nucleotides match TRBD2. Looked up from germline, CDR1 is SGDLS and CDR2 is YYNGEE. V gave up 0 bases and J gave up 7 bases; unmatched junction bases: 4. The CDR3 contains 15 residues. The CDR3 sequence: CASSVDTSGNNEQFF. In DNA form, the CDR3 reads TGTGCCAGCAGCGTAGATACTAGCGGGAATAATGAGCAGTTCTTC. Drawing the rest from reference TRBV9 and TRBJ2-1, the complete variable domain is DSGVTQTPKHLITATGQRVTLRCSPRSGDLSVYWYQQSLDQGLQFLIQYYNGEERAKGNILERFSAQQFPDLHSELNLSSLELGDSALYFCASSVDTSGNNEQFFGPGTRLTVL.

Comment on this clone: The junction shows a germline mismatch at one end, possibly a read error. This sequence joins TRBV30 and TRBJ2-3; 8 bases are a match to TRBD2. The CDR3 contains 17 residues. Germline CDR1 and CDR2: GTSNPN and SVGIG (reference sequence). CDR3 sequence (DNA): TGTGCCTGGAGCGTGAGGGTTCTTAGCGGGGTCACAGGTACGCAGTATTTT. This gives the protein CAWSVRVLSGVTGTQYF.

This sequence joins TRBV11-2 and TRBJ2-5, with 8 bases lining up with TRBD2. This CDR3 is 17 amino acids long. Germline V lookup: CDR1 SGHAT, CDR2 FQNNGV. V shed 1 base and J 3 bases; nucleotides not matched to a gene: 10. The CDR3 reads CASSLGNREGSEETQYF. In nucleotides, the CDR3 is TGTGCCAGCAGCTTAGGCAACCGGGAGGGCTCTGAAGAGACCCAGTACTTC.

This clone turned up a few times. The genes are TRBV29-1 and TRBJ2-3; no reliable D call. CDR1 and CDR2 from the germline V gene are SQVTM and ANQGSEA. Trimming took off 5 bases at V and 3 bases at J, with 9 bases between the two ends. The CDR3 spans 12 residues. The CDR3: CSVLDGTDTQYF. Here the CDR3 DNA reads TGCAGCGTTCTAGACGGAACAGATACGCAGTATTTT.

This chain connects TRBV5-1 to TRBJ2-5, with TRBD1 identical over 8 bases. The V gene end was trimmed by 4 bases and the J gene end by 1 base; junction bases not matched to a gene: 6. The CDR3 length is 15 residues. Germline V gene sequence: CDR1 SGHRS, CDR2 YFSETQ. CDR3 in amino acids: CASSATGATQETQYF. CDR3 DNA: TGCGCCAGCAGCGCGACAGGGGCTACCCAAGAGACCCAGTACTTC.

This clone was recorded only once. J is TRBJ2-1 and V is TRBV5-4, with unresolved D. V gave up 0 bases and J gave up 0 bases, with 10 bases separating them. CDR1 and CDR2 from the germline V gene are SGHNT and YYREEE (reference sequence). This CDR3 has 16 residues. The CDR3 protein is CASSLAGRTSYNEQFF. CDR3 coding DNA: TGTGCCAGCAGCTTGGCCGGGCGGACCTCCTACAATGAGCAGTTCTTC. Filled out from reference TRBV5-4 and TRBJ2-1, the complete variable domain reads ETGVTQSPTHLIKTRGQQVTLRCSSQSGHNTVSWYQQALGQGPQFIFQYYREEENGRGNFPPRFSGLQFPNYSSELNVNALELDDSALYLCASSLAGRTSYNEQFFGPGTRLTVL.

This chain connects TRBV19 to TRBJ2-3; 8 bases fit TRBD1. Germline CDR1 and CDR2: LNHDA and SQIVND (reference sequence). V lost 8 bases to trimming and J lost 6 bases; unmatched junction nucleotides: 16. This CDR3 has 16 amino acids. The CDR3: CASPAQGAGRWDTQYF. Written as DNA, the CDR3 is TGTGCCAGTCCAGCCCAGGGGGCCGGGCGTTGGGATACGCAGTATTTT.